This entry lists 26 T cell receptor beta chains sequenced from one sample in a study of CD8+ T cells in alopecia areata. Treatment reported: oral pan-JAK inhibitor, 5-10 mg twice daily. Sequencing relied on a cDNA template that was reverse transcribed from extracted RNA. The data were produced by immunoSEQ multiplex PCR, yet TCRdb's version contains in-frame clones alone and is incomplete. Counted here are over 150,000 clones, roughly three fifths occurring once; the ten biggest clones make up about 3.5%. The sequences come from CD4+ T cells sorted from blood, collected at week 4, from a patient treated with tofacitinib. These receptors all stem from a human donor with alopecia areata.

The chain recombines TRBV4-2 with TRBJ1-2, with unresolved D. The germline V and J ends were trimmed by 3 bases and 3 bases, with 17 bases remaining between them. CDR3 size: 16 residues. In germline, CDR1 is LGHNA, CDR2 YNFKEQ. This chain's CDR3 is CASSQNYEDWDYGYTF. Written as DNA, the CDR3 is TGTGCCAGCAGCCAGAATTATGAGGATTGGGACTATGGCTACACCTTC.

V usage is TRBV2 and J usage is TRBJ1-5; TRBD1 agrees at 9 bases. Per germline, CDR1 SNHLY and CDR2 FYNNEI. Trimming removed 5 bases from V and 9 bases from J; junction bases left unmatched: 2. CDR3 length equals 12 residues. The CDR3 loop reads CASSRDRAPQHF. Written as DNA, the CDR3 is TGTGCCAGCAGTCGGGACAGGGCGCCCCAGCATTTT.

Here the CDR3 reads CASTHTREGNSPLHF. CDR3 coding DNA: TGCGCCAGCACCCACACCCGGGAGGGGAATTCACCCCTCCACTTT. The chain recombines TRBV5-1 with TRBJ1-6; possibly TRBD1 for D (5 bases). The CDR3 contains 15 residues. Germline V CDR1 and CDR2: SGHRS, YFSETQ. Trimming shortened V by 6 bases and J by 7 bases, and 17 bases separated the two germline ends.

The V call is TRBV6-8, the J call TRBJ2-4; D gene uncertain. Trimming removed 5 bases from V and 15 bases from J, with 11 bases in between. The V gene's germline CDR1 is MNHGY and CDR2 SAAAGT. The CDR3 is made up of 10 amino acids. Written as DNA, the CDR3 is TGTGCCAGCAGTCTCAACAGTGGGTACTTC. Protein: CASSLNSGYF.

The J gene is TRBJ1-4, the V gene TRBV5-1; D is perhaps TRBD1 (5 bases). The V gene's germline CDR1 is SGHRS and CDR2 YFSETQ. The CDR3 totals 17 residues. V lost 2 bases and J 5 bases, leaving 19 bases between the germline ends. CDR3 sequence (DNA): TGCGCCAGCAGCTTCCGAGGCAGAGGGGCGGTGAATGAAAAACTGTTTTTT. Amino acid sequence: CASSFRGRGAVNEKLFF.

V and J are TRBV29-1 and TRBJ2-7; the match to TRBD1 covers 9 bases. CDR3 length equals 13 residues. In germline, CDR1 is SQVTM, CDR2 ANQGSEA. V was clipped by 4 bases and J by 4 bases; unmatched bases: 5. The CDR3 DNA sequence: TGCAGCGTTGGACCACAGGGGGCTTACGAGCAGTACTTC. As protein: CSVGPQGAYEQYF.

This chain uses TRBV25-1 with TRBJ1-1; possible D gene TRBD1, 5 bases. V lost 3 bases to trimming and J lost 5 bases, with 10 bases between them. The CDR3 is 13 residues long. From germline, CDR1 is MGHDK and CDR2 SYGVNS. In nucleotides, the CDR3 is TGTGCCAGCAGTGAGACAGCTGCAACTGAAGCTTTCTTT. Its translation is CASSETAATEAFF.

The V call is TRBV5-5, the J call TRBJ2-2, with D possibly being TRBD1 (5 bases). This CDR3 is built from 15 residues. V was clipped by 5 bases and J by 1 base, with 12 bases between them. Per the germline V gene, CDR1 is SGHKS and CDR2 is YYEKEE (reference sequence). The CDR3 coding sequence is TGTGCCAGCAGTATCCCCCAGGGGAACACCGGGGAGCTGTTTTTT. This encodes CASSIPQGNTGELFF. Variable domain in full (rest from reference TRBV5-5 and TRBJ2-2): DAGVTQSPTHLIKTRGQQVTLRCSPISGHKSVSWYQQVLGQGPQFIFQYYEKEERGRGNFPDRFSARQFPNYSSELNVNALLLGDSALYLCASSIPQGNTGELFFGEGSRLTVL.

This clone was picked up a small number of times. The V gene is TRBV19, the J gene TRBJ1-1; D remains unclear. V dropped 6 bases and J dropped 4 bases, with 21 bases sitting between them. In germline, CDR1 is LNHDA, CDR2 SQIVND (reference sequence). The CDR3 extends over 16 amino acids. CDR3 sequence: CASRTWHRLDGTEAFF. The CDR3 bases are TGTGCCAGTAGAACGTGGCACAGACTAGACGGCACTGAAGCTTTCTTT.

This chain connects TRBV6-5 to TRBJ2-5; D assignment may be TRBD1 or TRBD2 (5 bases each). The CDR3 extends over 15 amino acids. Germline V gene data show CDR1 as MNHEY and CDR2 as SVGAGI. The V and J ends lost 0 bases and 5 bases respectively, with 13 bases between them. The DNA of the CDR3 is TGTGCCAGCAGTTACTCTTGGGGGACCAAGGAGACCCAGTACTTC. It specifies CASSYSWGTKETQYF.

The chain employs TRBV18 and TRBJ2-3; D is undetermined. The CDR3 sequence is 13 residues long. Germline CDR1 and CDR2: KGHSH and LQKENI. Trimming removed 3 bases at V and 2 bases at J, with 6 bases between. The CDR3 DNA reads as TGTGCCAGCTCACCCTACACCACAGATACGCAGTATTTT. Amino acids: CASSPYTTDTQYF. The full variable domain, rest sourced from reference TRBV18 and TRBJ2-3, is NAGVMQNPRHLVRRRGQEARLRCSPMKGHSHVYWYRQLPEEGLKFMVYLQKENIIDESGMPKERFSAEFPKEGPSILRIQQVVRGDSAAYFCASSPYTTDTQYFGPGTRLTVL.

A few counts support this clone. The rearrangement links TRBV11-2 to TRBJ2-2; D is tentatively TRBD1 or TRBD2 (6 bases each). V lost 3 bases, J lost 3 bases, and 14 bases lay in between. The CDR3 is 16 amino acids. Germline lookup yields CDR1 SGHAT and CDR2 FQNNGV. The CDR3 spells CASSFRGTPDTGELFF. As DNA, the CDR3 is TGTGCCAGCAGCTTCCGGGGGACACCCGACACCGGGGAGCTGTTTTTT.

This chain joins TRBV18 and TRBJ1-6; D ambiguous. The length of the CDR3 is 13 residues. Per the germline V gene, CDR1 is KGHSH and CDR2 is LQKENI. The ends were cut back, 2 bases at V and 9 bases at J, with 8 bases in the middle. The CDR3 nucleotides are TGTGCCAGCTCACCAGGGGAACGTTCACCCCTCCACTTT. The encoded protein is CASSPGERSPLHF. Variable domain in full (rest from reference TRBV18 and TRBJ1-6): NAGVMQNPRHLVRRRGQEARLRCSPMKGHSHVYWYRQLPEEGLKFMVYLQKENIIDESGMPKERFSAEFPKEGPSILRIQQVVRGDSAAYFCASSPGERSPLHFGNGTRLTVT.

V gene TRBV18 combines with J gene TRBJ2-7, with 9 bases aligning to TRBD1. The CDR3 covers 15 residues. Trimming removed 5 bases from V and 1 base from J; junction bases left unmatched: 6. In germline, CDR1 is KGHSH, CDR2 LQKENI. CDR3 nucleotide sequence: TGTGCCAGCTCATCCACAGGGGGCCTTTCCTACGAGCAGTACTTC. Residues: CASSSTGGLSYEQYF. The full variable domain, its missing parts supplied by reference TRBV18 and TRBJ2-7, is NAGVMQNPRHLVRRRGQEARLRCSPMKGHSHVYWYRQLPEEGLKFMVYLQKENIIDESGMPKERFSAEFPKEGPSILRIQQVVRGDSAAYFCASSSTGGLSYEQYFGPGTRLTVT.

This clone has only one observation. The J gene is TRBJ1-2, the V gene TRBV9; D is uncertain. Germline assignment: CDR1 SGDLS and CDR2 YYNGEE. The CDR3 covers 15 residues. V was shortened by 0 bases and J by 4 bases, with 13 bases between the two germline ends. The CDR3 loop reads CASSVAAAVPYGYTF. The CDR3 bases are TGTGCCAGCAGCGTAGCGGCAGCGGTACCCTATGGCTACACCTTC.

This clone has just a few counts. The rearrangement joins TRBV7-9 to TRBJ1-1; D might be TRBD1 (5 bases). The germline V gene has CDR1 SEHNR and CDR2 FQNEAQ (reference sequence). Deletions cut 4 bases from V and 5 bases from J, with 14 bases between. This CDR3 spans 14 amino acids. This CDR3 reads CASSWEEWGTEAFF. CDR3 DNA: TGTGCCAGCAGCTGGGAAGAGTGGGGGACTGAAGCTTTCTTT.

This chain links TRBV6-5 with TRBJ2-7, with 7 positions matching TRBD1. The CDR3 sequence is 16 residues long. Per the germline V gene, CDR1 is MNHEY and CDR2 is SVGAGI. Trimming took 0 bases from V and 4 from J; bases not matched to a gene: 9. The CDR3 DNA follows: TGTGCCAGCAGTTACTCGACGGGACAGATGTTATACGAGCAGTACTTC. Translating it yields CASSYSTGQMLYEQYF.

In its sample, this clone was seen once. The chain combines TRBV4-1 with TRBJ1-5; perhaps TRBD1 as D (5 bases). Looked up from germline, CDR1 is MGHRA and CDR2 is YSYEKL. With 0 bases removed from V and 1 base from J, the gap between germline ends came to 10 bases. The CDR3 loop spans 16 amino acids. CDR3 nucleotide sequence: TGCGCCAGCAGCCAAGATCCCAGGGCGAGCAATCAGCCCCAGCATTTT. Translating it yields CASSQDPRASNQPQHF.

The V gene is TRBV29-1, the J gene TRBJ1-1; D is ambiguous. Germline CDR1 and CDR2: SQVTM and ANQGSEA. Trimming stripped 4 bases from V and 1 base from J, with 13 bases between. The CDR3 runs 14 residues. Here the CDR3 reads CSVGGVGQNTEAFF. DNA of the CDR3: TGCAGCGTTGGAGGAGTGGGCCAGAACACTGAAGCTTTCTTT.

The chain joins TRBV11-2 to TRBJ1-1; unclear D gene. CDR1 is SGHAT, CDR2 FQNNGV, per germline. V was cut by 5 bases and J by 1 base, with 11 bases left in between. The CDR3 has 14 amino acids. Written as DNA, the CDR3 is TGTGCCAGCAGCGAAGAAGTGACGAACACTGAAGCTTTCTTT. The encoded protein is CASSEEVTNTEAFF. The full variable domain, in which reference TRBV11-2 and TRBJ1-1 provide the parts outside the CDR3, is EAGVAQSPRYKIIEKRQSVAFWCNPISGHATLYWYQQILGQGPKLLIQFQNNGVVDDSQLPKDRFSAERLKGVDSTLKIQPAKLEDSAVYLCASSEEVTNTEAFFGQGTRLTVV.

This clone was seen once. For the CDR3, the DNA is TGTGCCAGCAGCTTAGGAAGCACAGATACGCAGTATTTT. Translating it yields CASSLGSTDTQYF. The chain combines TRBV7-2 with TRBJ2-3; D is undetermined. The ends were cut back, 1 base at V and 0 bases at J, with 2 bases in the middle. Germline V lookup: CDR1 SGHTA, CDR2 FQGNSA. This CDR3 has 13 amino acids.

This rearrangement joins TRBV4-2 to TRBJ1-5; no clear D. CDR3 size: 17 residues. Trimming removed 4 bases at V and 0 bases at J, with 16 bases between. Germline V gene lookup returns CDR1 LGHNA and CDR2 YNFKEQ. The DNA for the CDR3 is TGTGCCAGCAGCCGAGAGGTGAGCCGTTATAGCAATCAGCCCCAGCATTTT. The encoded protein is CASSREVSRYSNQPQHF.

This CDR3 reads CASSPGQGGDSNQPQHF. The CDR3 DNA follows: TGCGCCAGCAGTCCAGGACAGGGGGGAGATAGCAATCAGCCCCAGCATTTT. The gene calls are TRBV23-1 and TRBJ1-5; TRBD1 aligns across 10 bases. TRBV23-1 is noted as an ORF with a role that remains uncertain. The V and J ends lost 4 bases and 0 bases, in that order; junction bases with no gene match: 6. The CDR3 runs 17 residues.

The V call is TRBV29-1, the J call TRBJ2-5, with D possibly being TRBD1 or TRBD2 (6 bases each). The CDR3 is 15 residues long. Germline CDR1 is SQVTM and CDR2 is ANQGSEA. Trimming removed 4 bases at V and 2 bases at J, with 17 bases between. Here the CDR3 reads CSVGGGGSFQETQYF. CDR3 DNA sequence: TGCAGCGTTGGTGGAGGGGGGTCGTTTCAAGAGACCCAGTACTTC.

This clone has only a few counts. DNA for the CDR3: TGTGCCAGCCGGGTCCTAGCCACTGAAGCTTTCTTT. It translates to CASRVLATEAFF. The chain employs TRBV6-6 and TRBJ1-1; D is unclear. The V end was cut by 8 bases, the J end by 4 bases, with 11 bases between. CDR1 is MNHNY, CDR2 SVGAGI, per germline (reference sequence). This CDR3 contains 12 residues.

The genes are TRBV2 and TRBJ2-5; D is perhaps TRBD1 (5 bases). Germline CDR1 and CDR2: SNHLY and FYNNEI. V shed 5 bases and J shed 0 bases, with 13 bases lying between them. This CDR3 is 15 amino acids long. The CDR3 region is CASSYRPAYQETQYF. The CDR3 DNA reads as TGTGCCAGCAGTTACAGGCCCGCGTACCAAGAGACCCAGTACTTC.